This entry features one T cell receptor (beta chain) sequence. The data belong to a study of long-term antiretroviral therapy in people with HIV. V lost 0 bases and J 6 bases, leaving 12 bases between the germline ends. The germline CDR1 and CDR2 sequences are MRHNA and SNTAGT. The CDR3 extends over 15 amino acids. Version v3.0 of the immunoSEQ assay was performed at survey level. Assay: immunoSEQ multiplex PCR; the TCRdb copy retains only in-frame clones and omits some. The sample consists of about 25,000 clones, roughly four fifths of them appearing once. This TCR was sampled from a man aged 45-65 years with HIV. Here the sequenced sample was unsorted PBMCs, taken 2.9 years after starting antiretroviral therapy. The chain employs TRBV6-4 and TRBJ1-5; D is ambiguous. CDR3: CASSDSPGDAQPQHF. In nucleotides, the CDR3 is TGTGCCAGCAGTGACTCGCCCGGCGACGCTCAGCCCCAGCATTTT.